Listed below are T cell receptor beta chains from one sample, sequenced in a study of OX40 agonist ivuxolimab in advanced cancers. Some clones are missing from TCRdb's copy, which holds only in-frame ones; the method was immunoSEQ multiplex PCR. Of some 100,000 clones in the sample, around 94% are singletons; the top ten hold 2% to 3%. The source material was CD4+ or CD8+ T cells sorted from blood, sampled in a trial of the OX40 agonist ivuxolimab. The receptor set was obtained from an adult with an advanced solid tumor such as melanoma, head and neck, liver or kidney cancer. Both conserved end residues are part of each CDR3. The D gene is left open where the match is weak. The size entry is marked missing in some rows and otherwise reads once, few, many or a size class.

abundance	v_gene	d_gene	j_gene	CDR3aa	CDR3nt
NA	TRBV7-2	NA	TRBJ1-1	CASSLTLGDLNTEAFF	TGTGCCAGCAGCTTAACCCTCGGGGACCTGAACACTGAAGCTTTCTTT
NA	TRBV28	NA	TRBJ1-2	CASTPFYRTNYGYTF	TGTGCCAGCACCCCATTTTACAGGACTAACTATGGCTACACCTTC
NA	TRBV27	TRBD2	TRBJ2-7	CASSSQPGLAYEQYF	TGTGCCAGCAGTTCCCAACCGGGACTAGCCTACGAGCAGTACTTC
NA	TRBV6-1	TRBD1	TRBJ1-2	CASSEYSGTGEGYTF	TGTGCCAGCAGTGAATACTCCGGGACAGGGGAGGGCTACACCTTC
once	TRBV19	TRBD1	TRBJ1-5	CATRTGGQPQHF	TGTGCCACCCGGACAGGGGGCCAGCCCCAGCATTTT
NA	TRBV12-5	NA	TRBJ1-5	CASGLEQRYSNQPQHF	TGTGCTAGTGGTTTGGAACAGCGATATAGCAATCAGCCCCAGCATTTT
NA	TRBV27	TRBD1	TRBJ2-7	CASSLLGTGSYEQYF	TGTGCCAGCAGTTTATTAGGGACAGGGTCCTACGAGCAGTACTTC
NA	TRBV9	TRBD2	TRBJ2-7	CASSVGAGSYEQYF	TGTGCCAGCAGCGTAGGAGCGGGATCCTACGAGCAGTACTTC
NA	TRBV7-6	NA	TRBJ2-7	CASSFSDYAYEQYF	TGTGCCAGCAGCTTTTCTGACTACGCCTACGAGCAGTACTTC
NA	TRBV7-6	NA	TRBJ1-4	CASSLRVRQETNEKLFF	TGTGCCAGCAGCTTAAGGGTGAGGCAGGAAACTAATGAAAAACTGTTTTTT
NA	TRBV28	NA	TRBJ1-5	CASSYPFQGTSNQPQHF	TGTGCCAGCAGTTATCCGTTTCAGGGGACTAGCAATCAGCCCCAGCATTTT
NA	TRBV21-1	NA	TRBJ2-1	CASSEDGWLYNEQFF	TGTGCCAGCAGCGAAGACGGGTGGCTTTACAATGAGCAGTTCTTC
NA	TRBV11-2	NA	TRBJ1-2	CASSWTENYGYTF	TGTGCCAGCAGCTGGACAGAGAACTATGGCTACACCTTC
NA	TRBV5-6	NA	TRBJ2-7	CASSLRSGVLIYFYEQYF	TGTGCCAGCAGCTTGCGGTCGGGAGTCCTTATCTACTTCTACGAGCAGTACTTC
NA	TRBV4-1	NA	TRBJ2-2	CASRTGVGELFF	TGCGCCAGCAGGACAGGAGTCGGGGAGCTGTTTTTT
NA	TRBV5-8	NA	TRBJ2-1	CASSLKGLEEQFF	TGTGCCAGCAGCTTAAAAGGTCTGGAAGAGCAGTTCTTC
NA	TRBV4-1	NA	TRBJ1-2	CASSQGPSNRVGGYGYTF	TGCGCCAGCAGCCAAGGGCCCAGTAACAGGGTAGGGGGCTATGGCTACACCTTC
NA	TRBV13	TRBD2	TRBJ2-7	CASSRTSGTSFSYEQYF	TGTGCCAGCAGCCGGACTAGCGGGACCTCATTCTCCTACGAGCAGTACTTC
NA	TRBV9	TRBD1	TRBJ2-5	CASDTGTGEETQYF	TGTGCCAGTGATACCGGGACAGGTGAGGAGACCCAGTACTTC
NA	TRBV9	NA	TRBJ1-3	CASSVGGGRNTIYF	TGTGCCAGCAGCGTAGGAGGAGGGAGAAACACCATATATTTT
NA	TRBV27	NA	TRBJ2-7	CASGHGPRYEQYF	TGTGCCAGCGGACATGGACCTCGCTACGAGCAGTACTTC
NA	TRBV29-1	NA	TRBJ1-2	CSVEDLAGRVYGYTF	TGCAGCGTTGAAGATCTGGCCGGGCGAGTCTATGGCTACACCTTC
few	TRBV30	NA	TRBJ1-1	CAWRGGTEAFF	TGTGCCTGGAGGGGGGGAACTGAAGCTTTCTTT
NA	TRBV7-2	NA	TRBJ1-5	CASSTWTNQPQHF	TGTGCCAGCAGCACCTGGACCAATCAGCCCCAGCATTTT
NA	TRBV29-1	NA	TRBJ2-4	CSVATGLAKNIQYF	TGCAGCGTTGCTACAGGGCTAGCCAAAAACATTCAGTACTTC
NA	TRBV9	TRBD2	TRBJ2-5	CASSATGTSGGEETQYF	TGTGCCAGCAGCGCGACCGGGACTAGCGGGGGAGAAGAGACCCAGTACTTC
NA	TRBV30	NA	TRBJ1-1	CAWSVGNTEAFF	TGTGCCTGGAGTGTCGGGAACACTGAAGCTTTCTTT
NA	TRBV27	TRBD1	TRBJ2-1	CASSRGNEQFF	TGTGCCAGCAGCAGGGGGAATGAGCAGTTCTTC
NA	TRBV27	TRBD1	TRBJ2-5	CASSGPGGQGAQETQYF	TGTGCCAGCAGTGGACCGGGGGGACAGGGGGCCCAAGAGACCCAGTACTTC
NA	TRBV6-4	NA	TRBJ1-2	CASSDGRGLDGYTF	TGTGCCAGCAGTGACGGGAGGGGTCTTGATGGCTACACCTTC
NA	TRBV7-9	NA	TRBJ1-5	CASSVGSNQPQHF	TGTGCCAGCAGCGTAGGAAGTAATCAGCCCCAGCATTTT
NA	TRBV9	NA	TRBJ1-2	CASSANGAYGYTF	TGTGCCAGCAGTGCTAATGGGGCTTATGGCTACACCTTC
NA	TRBV5-8	NA	TRBJ1-1	CASSFSFGTEAFF	TGTGCCAGCAGCTTTTCCTTTGGGACTGAAGCTTTCTTT
NA	TRBV4-3	NA	TRBJ2-1	CASSQEGDSYNEQFF	TGCGCCAGCAGCCAAGAGGGGGACTCCTACAATGAGCAGTTCTTC
NA	TRBV4-3	NA	TRBJ2-7	CASSQGHPSYEQYF	TGCGCCAGCAGCCAGGGACACCCCTCCTACGAGCAGTACTTC
once	TRBV5-4	NA	TRBJ1-6	CASSLDYGGSPLHF	TGTGCCAGCAGCTTGGATTACGGGGGTTCACCCCTCCACTTT
NA	TRBV4-3	NA	TRBJ2-3	CASSQSGLSTDTQYF	TGCGCCAGCAGCCAATCGGGACTCAGCACAGATACGCAGTATTTT
once	TRBV19	NA	TRBJ1-1	CASSIGVRTEAFF	TGTGCCAGTAGTATTGGGGTGAGGACTGAAGCTTTCTTT
NA	TRBV19	NA	TRBJ1-5	CASSTPGTQPQHF	TGTGCCAGTAGTACCCCCGGGACACAGCCCCAGCATTTT
NA	TRBV11-2	TRBD1	TRBJ1-2	CASSLWDREVGGYTF	TGTGCCAGCAGCTTATGGGACAGGGAAGTGGGCGGCTACACCTTC
NA	TRBV2	TRBD1	TRBJ2-7	CASSEGTGGDEQYF	TGTGCCAGCAGTGAAGGGACAGGGGGCGACGAGCAGTACTTC
NA	TRBV7-2	NA	TRBJ2-5	CASRPPLETQYF	TGTGCCAGCAGACCCCCGCTCGAGACCCAGTACTTC
NA	TRBV20-1	NA	TRBJ2-7	CSATREYEQYF	TGCAGTGCTACCAGGGAGTACGAGCAGTACTTC
NA	TRBV27	NA	TRBJ2-2	CASSPYTNTGELFF	TGTGCCAGCAGTCCTTACACGAACACCGGGGAGCTGTTTTTT
NA	TRBV27	NA	TRBJ2-7	CASSLKRSAFSYEQYF	TGTGCCAGCAGTTTAAAGCGCAGCGCCTTCTCCTACGAGCAGTACTTT
NA	TRBV5-1	TRBD2	TRBJ2-1	CASTPSGSEQFF	TGCGCCAGCACCCCTAGCGGAAGTGAGCAGTTCTTC
NA	TRBV29-1	TRBD1	TRBJ2-7	CSVEDRGHGTESSYEQYF	TGCAGCGTTGAAGACCGGGGCCACGGGACAGAGAGCTCCTACGAGCAGTACTTC
NA	TRBV27	TRBD1	TRBJ2-3	CASSPWTGNTDTQYF	TGTGCCAGCAGTCCCTGGACAGGGAACACAGATACGCAGTATTTT
NA	TRBV5-8	NA	TRBJ2-7	CASKITYEQYF	TGTGCCAGCAAGATAACCTACGAGCAGTACTTC
NA	TRBV5-4	NA	TRBJ1-1	CASSLPGGNEAFF	TGTGCCAGCAGCTTGCCGGGGGGCAATGAAGCTTTCTTT
NA	TRBV29-1	NA	TRBJ2-5	CSVVAIDGETQYF	TGCAGCGTCGTAGCGATAGATGGAGAGACCCAGTACTTC
NA	TRBV2	TRBD1	TRBJ2-6	CASCDRAGANVLTF	TGTGCCAGCTGTGACAGGGCTGGGGCCAACGTCCTGACTTTC
once	TRBV27	NA	TRBJ1-5	CASSWRGGNQPQHF	TGTGCCAGCAGTTGGAGGGGAGGGAATCAGCCCCAGCATTTT
NA	TRBV5-1	NA	TRBJ2-1	CASSPQGYNEQFF	TGCGCCAGCAGCCCACAAGGCTACAATGAGCAGTTCTTC
NA	TRBV5-6	TRBD1	TRBJ1-1	CASSLETGDTEAFF	TGTGCCAGCAGCCTTGAGACAGGGGACACTGAAGCTTTCTTT
NA	TRBV5-8	NA	TRBJ2-7	CASSQGGSYEQYF	TGTGCCAGCAGCCAAGGAGGAAGCTACGAGCAGTACTTC
NA	TRBV11-2	NA	TRBJ2-7	CASSSPDIHRSYEQYF	TGTGCCAGCAGCTCTCCCGACATTCATCGATCCTACGAGCAGTACTTC
NA	TRBV4-1	NA	TRBJ2-7	CASSQGARSSYEQYF	TGCGCCAGCAGCCAAGGGGCCAGGAGCTCCTACGAGCAGTACTTC
NA	TRBV5-1	TRBD2	TRBJ2-1	CASSRGLAEGDEQFF	TGCGCCAGCAGCCGGGGACTAGCGGAAGGGGATGAGCAGTTCTTC
NA	TRBV12-5	NA	TRBJ1-2	CASAPDSLYGYTF	TGTGCTAGTGCCCCGGACAGTCTCTATGGCTACACCTTC